The following is a T cell receptor (beta chain) sequence with its context. The record originates from a study of blood T cell repertoires in COVID-19. In the study overall: Sites across the United States, Italy and Spain contributed samples from acute and convalescent COVID-19.

The assay was immunoSEQ multiplex PCR, and TCRdb's table has in-frame clones only and misses some. Of more than 150,000 clones in the sample, 75% to 85% are singletons; the top ten hold under 0.75%. The clonotype comes from a man between 60 and 70 years old with acute or convalescent COVID-19. Material for sequencing was peripheral blood.

CDR3 nucleotide sequence: TGTGCCAGCAGCTTAGGGCAGGGGACCTATAATTCACCCCTCCACTTT. Translated: CASSLGQGTYNSPLHF. J is TRBJ1-6 and V is TRBV11-2; D perhaps matches TRBD1 (6 bases). Germline lookup yields CDR1 SGHAT and CDR2 FQNNGV. V shed 1 base and J shed 2 bases, with 9 bases lying between them. The CDR3 has 16 residues. The full variable domain, with the rest looked up from reference TRBV11-2 and TRBJ1-6, is EAGVAQSPRYKIIEKRQSVAFWCNPISGHATLYWYQQILGQGPKLLIQFQNNGVVDDSQLPKDRFSAERLKGVDSTLKIQPAKLEDSAVYLCASSLGQGTYNSPLHFGNGTRLTVT.